What follows are 3 T cell receptor beta chains derived from one specimen sequenced in a study of OX40 agonist ivuxolimab in advanced cancers. Here immunoSEQ multiplex PCR was the method, and the copy in TCRdb shows in-frame clones only, minus some. The table has some 50,000 clones, about 86% seen once. The source material was CD4+ or CD8+ T cells sorted from blood, sampled in a trial of the OX40 agonist ivuxolimab. These receptors were obtained from an adult with an advanced solid tumor such as melanoma, head and neck, liver or kidney cancer.

This clone was recorded once. The rearrangement uses TRBV7-9 and TRBJ2-3; D possibly corresponds to TRBD1 (6 bases). This CDR3 region has 16 residues. Germline V gives CDR1 SEHNR, CDR2 FQNEAQ (reference sequence). Deletions cut 6 bases from V and 4 bases from J, with 20 bases between. This CDR3 is CASREFQGIRPDTQYF. The CDR3 nucleotides are TGTGCCAGCAGGGAATTCCAGGGGATTCGCCCAGATACGCAGTATTTT.

The J gene is TRBJ2-3, the V gene TRBV9, with D uncertain. The CDR3 length is 15 residues. Looked up from germline, CDR1 is SGDLS and CDR2 is YYNGEE. V gave up 1 base and J gave up 2 bases, with 11 bases separating them. The CDR3 nucleotides are TGTGCCAGCAGCGTACGGCCTAGTACCACAGATACGCAGTATTTT. Amino acids: CASSVRPSTTDTQYF.

The chain recombines TRBV29-1 with TRBJ1-1, with D maybe TRBD1 (5 bases). The CDR3 has 12 residues. The V end was cut by 5 bases, the J end by 7 bases, with 14 bases between. Germline lookup yields CDR1 SQVTM and CDR2 ANQGSEA. The CDR3 nucleotides are TGCAGCGTTCGCGCGTCGGACATTGAAGCTTTCTTT. Translating gives CSVRASDIEAFF.